These 17 T cell receptor beta chains were all obtained from the same sample, sequenced in a study of blood T cell repertoires in COVID-19. The method was immunoSEQ multiplex PCR; TCRdb's version includes in-frame clones alone and lacks a portion of them. The data contain 110,000 to 150,000 clones, more than 70% of them singletons. Source material: peripheral blood. These receptors all stem from a woman aged 55-70 years with acute or convalescent COVID-19.

This chain links TRBV18 with TRBJ1-3, with TRBD1 matching over 7 bases. CDR1 is KGHSH and CDR2 is LQKENI in the germline V gene. The J segment lost 1 base and the V segment lost 4 bases, leaving 10 bases of the junction unmatched. The CDR3 extends over 17 amino acids. The CDR3 nucleotides read TGTGCCAGCTCACTTACAACGGGACAGATATCTGGAAACACCATATATTTT. Translated, it gives CASSLTTGQISGNTIYF.

The gene calls are TRBV4-1 and TRBJ2-1; D gene unclear. The CDR3 is 14 residues long. Trimming cost V 0 bases and J 6 bases, with 9 bases left between them. Germline V gives CDR1 MGHRA, CDR2 YSYEKL. The DNA for the CDR3 is TGCGCCAGCAGCCAAGATCGGTCTAGCAATGAGCAGTTCTTC. The encoded protein is CASSQDRSSNEQFF.

This chain joins TRBV11-3 and TRBJ2-7, with a possible D match to TRBD1 (6 bases). V lost 6 bases, J lost 3 bases, and 12 bases lay in between. In germline, CDR1 is SGHNT, CDR2 YENEEA. The CDR3 runs to 13 residues. The CDR3 sequence is CASRAGEGYEQYF. In DNA, the CDR3 is TGTGCCAGCAGAGCAGGGGAAGGCTACGAGCAGTACTTC.

In this sample, this clone turned up a few times. The gene calls are TRBV6-5 and TRBJ1-5; no definite D call. V shed 0 bases and J shed 0 bases, with 6 bases lying between them. The length of the CDR3 is 15 residues. CDR1 and CDR2 from the germline V gene are MNHEY and SVGAGI. The CDR3, as DNA: TGTGCCAGCAGTTACTCACCTAATAGCAATCAGCCCCAGCATTTT. It yields the protein CASSYSPNSNQPQHF.

V usage is TRBV14 and J usage is TRBJ2-7, with 8 bases matching TRBD1. There are 13 residues in the CDR3. The J segment lost 2 bases and the V segment lost 6 bases, leaving 3 bases of the junction unmatched. Per germline, CDR1 SGHDN and CDR2 FVKESK. The CDR3 region has the DNA TGTGCCAGCAGACCGACAGGGGCCTACGAGCAGTACTTC. Its translation is CASRPTGAYEQYF.

This rearrangement joins TRBV4-3 to TRBJ2-7, with D tentatively TRBD1 (6 bases). In germline, CDR1 is LGHNA, CDR2 YSLEER. The length of the CDR3 is 16 residues. Between the trimmed V and J ends, which lost 0 bases and 1 base, there was a span of 13 bases. The CDR3 region is CASSQEWTVVSYEQYF. The CDR3 DNA sequence: TGCGCCAGCAGCCAAGAGTGGACAGTTGTGTCCTACGAGCAGTACTTC.

The rearrangement uses TRBV10-2 and TRBJ2-7, with TRBD1 identical over 10 bases. After removal of 5 bases from V and 4 bases from J, the junction contained 8 bases not matched to a gene. The germline CDR1 and CDR2 sequences are WSHSY and SAAADI. CDR3 length equals 15 residues. CDR3 sequence reads: CASSLRQGARYEQYF. The CDR3 coding sequence is TGCGCCAGCAGTCTTCGACAGGGGGCGAGGTACGAGCAGTACTTC.

Here the CDR3 DNA reads TGTGCCAGCAGCCAAGATTCGGGAGCCTACGAGCAGTACTTC. Translating it yields CASSQDSGAYEQYF. The chain carries TRBV4-2 and TRBJ2-7; possible D gene TRBD2, 6 bases. CDR1 and CDR2 from the germline V gene are LGHNA and YNFKEQ. V dropped 0 bases and J dropped 2 bases, with 8 bases sitting between them. This CDR3 is built from 14 residues.

In this sample, this clone is medium-sized. The chain links TRBV27 to TRBJ2-7; 7 bases align to TRBD1. Germline CDR1 is MNHEY and CDR2 is SMNVEV (reference sequence). This CDR3 spans 15 amino acids. With 4 bases clipped from V and 0 bases from J, the junction kept 6 bases outside the gene matches. In DNA, the CDR3 is TGTGCCAGCAGTTCGACAGGGAACCCCTCCTACGAGCAGTACTTC. Amino acid sequence: CASSSTGNPSYEQYF.

The V gene is TRBV7-3, the J gene TRBJ1-1; tentatively, D is TRBD1 (6 bases). Trimming took off 7 bases at V and 5 bases at J, with 14 bases between the two ends. The CDR3 is made up of 13 amino acids. CDR1 SGHTA and CDR2 FQGTGA come from the germline V gene. The CDR3 region has the DNA TGTGCCAGCACCTCGGGGGGCCTTACTGAAGCTTTCTTT. Encoded protein: CASTSGGLTEAFF. Full variable domain (remainder filled in from reference TRBV7-3 and TRBJ1-1): GAGVSQTPSNKVTEKGKYVELRCDPISGHTALYWYRQSLGQGPEFLIYFQGTGAADDSGLPNDRFFAVRPEGSVSTLKIQRTERGDSAVYLCASTSGGLTEAFFGQGTRLTVV.

The chain couples TRBV7-8 to TRBJ2-1, with 12 bases that match TRBD2. The CDR3 is 16 residues long. CDR1 SGHVS and CDR2 FQNEAQ come from the germline V gene. V was pared by 5 bases and J by 4 bases, with 6 bases of the junction left unmatched. As DNA, the CDR3 is TGTGCCAGCAGCCTACTAGCGGGGGGCCCATACAATGAGCAGTTCTTC. It codes for CASSLLAGGPYNEQFF. Looking up the rest from reference TRBV7-8 and TRBJ2-1 gives the full variable domain: GAGVSQSPRYKVAKRGQDVALRCDPISGHVSLFWYQQALGQGPEFLTYFQNEAQLDKSGLPSDRFFAERPEGSVSTLKIQRTQQEDSAVYLCASSLLAGGPYNEQFFGPGTRLTVL.

The chain is built from TRBV5-1 and TRBJ1-2; D perhaps matches TRBD1 (6 bases). The germline V and J ends were trimmed by 5 bases and 3 bases, with 14 bases remaining between them. The CDR3 extends over 14 amino acids. Germline V lookup: CDR1 SGHRS, CDR2 YFSETQ. DNA of the CDR3: TGCGCCAGCAGGTGGGAACAGGGACACTATGGCTACACCTTC. Its protein product is CASRWEQGHYGYTF.

The genes are TRBV5-1 and TRBJ1-1, with D possibly TRBD1 on 5 matching bases. V dropped 0 bases and J dropped 4 bases, with 13 bases sitting between them. Per germline, CDR1 SGHRS and CDR2 YFSETQ. There are 15 residues in the CDR3. CDR3 in amino acids: CASSLVLAGGTEAFF. The CDR3 DNA reads as TGCGCCAGCAGCTTGGTTCTGGCGGGGGGCACTGAAGCTTTCTTT.

The rearrangement links TRBV2 to TRBJ2-7; D might be TRBD2 (6 bases). The V end was cut by 6 bases, the J end by 3 bases, with 15 bases between. CDR1 is SNHLY and CDR2 is FYNNEI in the germline V gene. This CDR3 has 14 residues. CDR3 DNA: TGTGCCAGCAGCCCGGGAGACAGCTTCTACGAGCAGTACTTC. Its translation: CASSPGDSFYEQYF.

V usage is TRBV5-6 and J usage is TRBJ1-1, with 8 bases matching TRBD1. Germline CDR1 reads SGHDT; CDR2 reads YYEEEE. V lost 4 bases to trimming and J lost 4 bases; unmatched junction nucleotides: 12. CDR3 size: 16 residues. The CDR3 here is CASSLRDRTIGTEAFF. The CDR3 DNA is TGTGCCAGCAGCCTCCGGGACAGGACGATCGGCACTGAAGCTTTCTTT.

The table lists this clone with a count of one. The chain combines TRBV12-3 or TRBV12-4 with TRBJ1-1; a weak D match, TRBD1 (6 bases). V was shortened by 5 bases and J by 13 bases, with 14 bases between the two germline ends. The CDR3 covers 11 residues. For the CDR3, the DNA is TGTGCCAGCAGTCTGGACAGCGTCCTTTTCTTT. This encodes CASSLDSVLFF.

The genes are TRBV7-2 and TRBJ2-3, with 12 positions matching TRBD2. CDR3 size: 18 residues. Germline V gene lookup returns CDR1 SGHTA and CDR2 FQGNSA. V was pared by 2 bases and J by 6 bases, with 12 bases of the junction left unmatched. CDR3 coding DNA: TGTGCCAGCAGCTTAAATGTACTAGCGGGGGGCCGGACCGATACGCAGTATTTT. It specifies CASSLNVLAGGRTDTQYF.